This TCR beta chain was sequenced during a study of human T cells and chemical hapten exposure. For the study at large: All patients underwent weekly scalp dosing with diphenylcyclopropenone for the full roughly 24-week study. Read at 6 days, the patch tests placed 0.01% DPC on the upper back.

As concerns this clonotype: The antigen remains undetermined. This CDR3 fails to terminate in the conserved phenylalanine or tryptophan, so it likely reflects a read error.

TCRdb reprocessed the RACE reads with MiXCR, giving one entry per CDR3 protein. The table shows 82,000 or so distinct CDR3 sequences, with approximately 13% occurring only once. The CDR3 extends over 15 amino acids. Deletions cut 0 bases from V and 5 bases from J, with 13 bases between. Germline V gives CDR1 SGHDN, CDR2 FVKESK. Time point reported: patch test 3, about 24 weeks after DPC sensitization. Documented treatment: therapeutic diphenylcyclopropenone sensitization with weekly scalp DPC. Notes on the study in general: Higher patch test scores went with higher counts of PT1 expanded TCRs.

The V and J genes are TRBV14 and TRBJ2-5; D is possibly TRBD2 (5 bases). This clonotype originated in a woman aged 45-59 years with alopecia areata. Some clones in this sample may be carry-over from other donors' samples. The starting material was whole blood, obtained in connection with sensitization to the hapten diphenylcyclopropenone (DPC). The CDR3 reads CASSQDLSGYETQYS. CDR3 sequence (DNA): TGTGCCAGCAGCCAAGATCTCTCGGGGTATGAGACCCAGTACTCC.